The table lists the clone carrying this TCR beta chain with many counts. Its antigen remains unidentified. The source of the sample is a study of human T cells and chemical hapten exposure. The overall study: Patch testing was performed with 0.01% DPC on the upper back, with reading at 6 days.

CDR3 length: 15 residues. In germline, CDR1 is DFQATT, CDR2 SNEGSKA (reference sequence). Between the trimmed V and J ends, which lost 2 bases and 0 bases, there was a span of 14 bases. Time point meaning: patch test 2, 6 weeks after DPC sensitization. Stated treatment: therapeutic diphenylcyclopropenone sensitization with weekly scalp DPC. Study-wide points: Alopecia in all donors means immunity may differ from healthy individuals.

Via MiXCR, TCRdb re-called the RACE reads, giving one row per CDR3 protein. Of roughly 140,000 distinct CDR3 sequences listed, over 9.5% were seen once; the top ten hold about 1.3%. The clonotype comes from a woman between 50 and 59 years old with alopecia areata. Some clones in this sample may be carry-over from other donors' samples. The sequenced sample was whole blood, obtained in connection with sensitization to the hapten diphenylcyclopropenone (DPC). The chain employs TRBV20-1 and TRBJ2-7; D perhaps matches TRBD1 (6 bases). CDR3 DNA sequence: TGCAGTGCTAGACCCTGGACAGTACTCTCCTACGAGCAGTACTTC. It encodes CSARPWTVLSYEQYF.